This T cell receptor beta chain was recovered during a study of PD-L1 blockade in urothelial cancer. The assay was immunoSEQ multiplex PCR, and TCRdb's table has in-frame clones only and misses some. The sample has around 130,000 clones; approximately 88% are singletons. Described time point: pretreatment peripheral blood. CDR1 is DFQATT, CDR2 SNEGSKA, per germline (reference sequence). The CDR3 consists of 11 residues. V was pared by 5 bases and J by 4 bases, with 9 bases between. This clonotype was sampled from a man aged 50 to 60 with urothelial cancer. The input for sequencing was PBMCs, taken around atezolizumab (anti-PD-L1) treatment. This chain uses TRBV20-1 with TRBJ2-7; perhaps TRBD2 as D (5 bases). DNA of the CDR3: TGCAGTGCTCCCGGGGTATACGAGCAGTACTTC. Its protein is CSAPGVYEQYF.